This paragraph reports one T cell receptor beta chain. The antigen is not known. The data were taken from a study of graft-versus-host responses after intestinal transplantation. Across the study: The recipients all started with anti-thymocyte globulin induction and then took tacrolimus and steroids for about 3 years.

Produced via immunoSEQ multiplex PCR; TCRdb's table is partial and in-frame only. Of tens of thousands of clones listed, roughly four fifths are singletons. The germline V gene encodes CDR1 LNHDA and CDR2 SQIVND (reference sequence). The ends were cut back, 1 base at V and 10 bases at J, with 8 bases in the middle. This CDR3 contains 12 residues. The study's findings and limits: Peak circulating GvH clone levels tracked with early post-transplant HvG declines.

This TCR was sampled from a human donor who was the organ donor for an intestinal transplant. The source material was unstimulated CD8+ T cells sorted from spleen or lymph node cells, sampled before transplant. The chain combines TRBV19 with TRBJ2-1; D ambiguous. The CDR3 DNA reads TGTGCCAGTAGTATAGGGACCAGGGAGCAGTTCTTC. The encoded protein is CASSIGTREQFF.